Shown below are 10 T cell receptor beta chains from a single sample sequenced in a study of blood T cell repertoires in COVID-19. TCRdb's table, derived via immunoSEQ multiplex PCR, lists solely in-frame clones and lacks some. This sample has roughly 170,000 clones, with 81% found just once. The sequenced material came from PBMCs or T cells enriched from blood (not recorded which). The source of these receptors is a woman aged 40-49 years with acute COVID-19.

The CDR3 bases are TGTGCCAGCAGCCACCGGGTACACTACGAGCAGTACTTC. Translation: CASSHRVHYEQYF. The chain employs TRBV11-1 and TRBJ2-7, with D hard to call. Germline CDR1 SGHAT, CDR2 FQDESV (reference sequence). The CDR3 loop spans 13 amino acids. V was pared by 5 bases and J by 3 bases, with 11 bases between.

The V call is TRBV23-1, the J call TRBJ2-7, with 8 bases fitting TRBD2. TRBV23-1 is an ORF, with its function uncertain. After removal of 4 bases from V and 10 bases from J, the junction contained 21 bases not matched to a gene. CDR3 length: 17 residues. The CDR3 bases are TGCGCCAGCAGTCCGGACCCCGCGGGGGGCTCCTCTTTGTCCCAGTACTTC. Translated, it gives CASSPDPAGGSSLSQYF.

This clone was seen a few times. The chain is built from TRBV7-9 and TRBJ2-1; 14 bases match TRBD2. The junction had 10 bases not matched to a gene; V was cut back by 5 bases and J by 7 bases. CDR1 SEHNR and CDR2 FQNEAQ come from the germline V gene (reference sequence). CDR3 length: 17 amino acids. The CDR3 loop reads CASSIYTGLAGDNEQFF. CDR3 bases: TGTGCCAGCAGCATTTACACGGGACTAGCGGGAGATAATGAGCAGTTCTTC.

The DNA of the CDR3 is TGTGCCAGCAGCTTAGCTTTAGCGGGAGGGATCGGGGAGCTGTTTTTT. This encodes CASSLALAGGIGELFF. The chain joins TRBV7-8 to TRBJ2-2, with 11 bases lining up with TRBD2. V shed 0 bases and J 7 bases; nucleotides not matched to a gene: 4. CDR1 SGHVS and CDR2 FQNEAQ come from the germline V gene. CDR3 length equals 16 residues. The variable domain in full, completed from reference TRBV7-8 and TRBJ2-2, reads GAGVSQSPRYKVAKRGQDVALRCDPISGHVSLFWYQQALGQGPEFLTYFQNEAQLDKSGLPSDRFFAERPEGSVSTLKIQRTQQEDSAVYLCASSLALAGGIGELFFGEGSRLTVL.

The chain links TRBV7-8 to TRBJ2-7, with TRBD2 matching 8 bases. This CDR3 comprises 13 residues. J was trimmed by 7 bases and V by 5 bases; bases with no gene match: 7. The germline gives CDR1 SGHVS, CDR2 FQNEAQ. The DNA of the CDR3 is TGTGCCAGCAGCCCCGGGGGGGAGCGAGAGCAGTACTTC. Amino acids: CASSPGGEREQYF.

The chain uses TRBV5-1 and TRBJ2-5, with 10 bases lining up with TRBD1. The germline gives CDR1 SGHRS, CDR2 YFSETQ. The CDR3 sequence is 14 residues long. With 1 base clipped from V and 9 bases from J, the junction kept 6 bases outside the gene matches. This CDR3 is CASSLSGTGVAQYF. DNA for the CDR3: TGCGCCAGCAGCTTGAGTGGGACAGGGGTGGCCCAGTACTTC.

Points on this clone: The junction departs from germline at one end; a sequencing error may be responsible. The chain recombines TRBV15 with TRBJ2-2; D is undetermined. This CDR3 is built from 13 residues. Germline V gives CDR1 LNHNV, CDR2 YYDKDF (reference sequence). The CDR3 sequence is CATSRPNIGELFF. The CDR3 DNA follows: TGTGCCACCAGCAGGCCGAACATCGGGGAGCTGTTTTTT.

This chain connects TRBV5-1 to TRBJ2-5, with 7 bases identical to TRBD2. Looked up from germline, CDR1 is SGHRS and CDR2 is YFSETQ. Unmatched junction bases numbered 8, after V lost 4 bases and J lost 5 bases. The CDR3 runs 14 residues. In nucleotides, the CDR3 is TGCGCCAGCAGCCTGGGGTCTAGCGGCGAGACCCAGTACTTC. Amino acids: CASSLGSSGETQYF.

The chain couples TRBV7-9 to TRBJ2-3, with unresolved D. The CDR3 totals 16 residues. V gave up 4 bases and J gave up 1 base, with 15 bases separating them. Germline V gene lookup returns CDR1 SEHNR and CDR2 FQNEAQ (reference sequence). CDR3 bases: TGTGCCAGCAGCTCCCAAACACTATGGGGCACAGATACGCAGTATTTT. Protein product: CASSSQTLWGTDTQYF.

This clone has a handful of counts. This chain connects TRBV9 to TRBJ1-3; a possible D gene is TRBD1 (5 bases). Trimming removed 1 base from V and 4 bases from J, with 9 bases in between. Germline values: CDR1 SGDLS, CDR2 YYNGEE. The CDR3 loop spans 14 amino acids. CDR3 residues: CASSVQGAGNTIYF. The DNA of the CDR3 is TGTGCCAGCAGCGTACAGGGTGCCGGAAACACCATATATTTT. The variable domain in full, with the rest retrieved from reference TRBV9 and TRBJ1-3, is DSGVTQTPKHLITATGQRVTLRCSPRSGDLSVYWYQQSLDQGLQFLIQYYNGEERAKGNILERFSAQQFPDLHSELNLSSLELGDSALYFCASSVQGAGNTIYFGEGSWLTVV.